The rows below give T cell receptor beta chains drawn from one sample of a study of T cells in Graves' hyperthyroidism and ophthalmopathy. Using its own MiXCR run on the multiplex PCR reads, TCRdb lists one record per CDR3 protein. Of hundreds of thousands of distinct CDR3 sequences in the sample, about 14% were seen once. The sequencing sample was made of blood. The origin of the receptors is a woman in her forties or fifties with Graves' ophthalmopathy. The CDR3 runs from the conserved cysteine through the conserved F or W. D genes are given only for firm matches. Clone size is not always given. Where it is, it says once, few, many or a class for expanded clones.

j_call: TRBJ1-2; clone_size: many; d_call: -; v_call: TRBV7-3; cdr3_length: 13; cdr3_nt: TGTGCCAGCAGCTTCTCACAGGGACAAGGCTACACCTTC; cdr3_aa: CASSFSQGQGYTF
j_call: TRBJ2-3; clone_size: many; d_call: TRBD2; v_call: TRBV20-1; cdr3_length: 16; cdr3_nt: TGCAGTGCTCCACTGAGACTAGCGGGAGGCGGGGATACGCAGTATTTT; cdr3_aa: CSAPLRLAGGGDTQYF
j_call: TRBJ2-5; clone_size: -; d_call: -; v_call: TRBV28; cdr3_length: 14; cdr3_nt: TGTGCCAGCAGCCAAGGCGGGATTCAAGAGACCCAGTACTTC; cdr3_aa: CASSQGGIQETQYF
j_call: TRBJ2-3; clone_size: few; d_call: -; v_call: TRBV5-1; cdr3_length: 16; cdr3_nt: TGCGCCAGCAGCTTGGTGCAGGGGCCAAGCACAGATACGCAGTATTTT; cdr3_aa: CASSLVQGPSTDTQYF
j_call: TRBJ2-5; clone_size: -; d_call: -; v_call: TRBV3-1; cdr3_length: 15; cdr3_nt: TGTGCCAGCAGCCAAGGGATGGGCAGTCAAGAGACCCAGTACTTC; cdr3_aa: CASSQGMGSQETQYF
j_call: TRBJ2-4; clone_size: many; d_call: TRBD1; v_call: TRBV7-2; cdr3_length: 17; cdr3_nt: TGTGCCAGCAGCCCCGGGACAGGGTTTATCAGCAAAAACATTCAGTACTTC; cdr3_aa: CASSPGTGFISKNIQYF
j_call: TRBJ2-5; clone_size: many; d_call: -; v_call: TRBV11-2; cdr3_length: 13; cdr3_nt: TGTGCCAGCAGCTTAGAGATGCAAGAGACCCAGTACTTC; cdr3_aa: CASSLEMQETQYF
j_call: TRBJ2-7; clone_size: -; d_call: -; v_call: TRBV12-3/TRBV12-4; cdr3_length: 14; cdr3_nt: TGTGCCAGCGGATCCTCAAGGAAGGCCTACGAGCAGTACTTC; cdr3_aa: CASGSSRKAYEQYF
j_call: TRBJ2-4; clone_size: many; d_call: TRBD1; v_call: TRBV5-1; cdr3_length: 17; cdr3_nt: TGCGCCAGCAGCTTGGAGGGGACAGGGATTGCCAAAAACATTCAGTACTTC; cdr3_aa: CASSLEGTGIAKNIQYF
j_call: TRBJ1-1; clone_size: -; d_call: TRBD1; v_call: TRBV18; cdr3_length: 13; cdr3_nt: TGTGCCAGCTCACCGGGACAGGGGGCAGAAGCTTTCTTT; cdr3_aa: CASSPGQGAEAFF
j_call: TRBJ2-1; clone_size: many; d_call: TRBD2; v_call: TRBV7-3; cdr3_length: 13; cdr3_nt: TGTGCCAGCAGGACACTAGCGGACAATGAGCAGTTCTTC; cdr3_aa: CASRTLADNEQFF
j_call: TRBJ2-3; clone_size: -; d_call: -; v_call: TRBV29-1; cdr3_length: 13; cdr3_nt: TGCAGCGCCCATGGACGGGTCACAGATACGCAGTATTTT; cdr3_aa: CSAHGRVTDTQYF
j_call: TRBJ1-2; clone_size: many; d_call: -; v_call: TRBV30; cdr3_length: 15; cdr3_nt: TGTGCCTGGAGTGTACGGGGCTTTACTAACTATGGCTACACCTTC; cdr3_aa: CAWSVRGFTNYGYTF
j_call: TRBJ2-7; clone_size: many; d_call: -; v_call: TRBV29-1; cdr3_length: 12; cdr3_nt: TGCAGCGTTCTTGAGGGGGTCTACGAGCAGTACTTC; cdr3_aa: CSVLEGVYEQYF
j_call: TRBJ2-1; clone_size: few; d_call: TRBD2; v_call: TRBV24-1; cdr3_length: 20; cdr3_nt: TGTGCCACCAGTGACTATGCGGGACTAGCGGGAGGGCCTCTATGCAATGAGCAGTTCTTC; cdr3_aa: CATSDYAGLAGGPLCNEQFF
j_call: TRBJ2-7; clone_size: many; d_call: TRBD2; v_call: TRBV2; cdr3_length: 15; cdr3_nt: TGTGCCAGCAGTCGTACTAGCGGGAGTTTCGACGAGCAGTACTTC; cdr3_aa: CASSRTSGSFDEQYF
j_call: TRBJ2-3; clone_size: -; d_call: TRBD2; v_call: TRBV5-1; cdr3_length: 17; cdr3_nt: TGCGCCAGCAGCTTGGGCGGCGGGAGGGCCCCCACAGATACGCAGTATTTT; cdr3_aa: CASSLGGGRAPTDTQYF